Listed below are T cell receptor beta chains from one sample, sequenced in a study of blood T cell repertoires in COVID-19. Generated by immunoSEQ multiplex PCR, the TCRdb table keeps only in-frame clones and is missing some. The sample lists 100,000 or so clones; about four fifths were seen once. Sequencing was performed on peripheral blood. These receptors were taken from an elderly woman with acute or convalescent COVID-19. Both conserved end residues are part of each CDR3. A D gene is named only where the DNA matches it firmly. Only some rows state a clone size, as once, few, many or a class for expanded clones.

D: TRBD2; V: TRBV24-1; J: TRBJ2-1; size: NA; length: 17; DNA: TGTGCCACCAGTGCTGGTCGGGAGGGTCGGTTCTACAATGAGCAGTTCTTC; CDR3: CATSAGREGRFYNEQFF
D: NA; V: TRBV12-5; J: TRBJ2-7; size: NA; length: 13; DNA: TGTGCTAGTGGTTTGGGCGTCCCCTACGAGCAGTACTTC; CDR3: CASGLGVPYEQYF
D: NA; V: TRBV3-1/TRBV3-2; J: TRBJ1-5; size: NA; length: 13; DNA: TGTGCCAGCAGCCCACCCGGGGATCAGCCCCAGCATTTT; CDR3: CASSPPGDQPQHF
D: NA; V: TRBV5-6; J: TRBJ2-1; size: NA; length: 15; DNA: TGTGCCAGCAAGGGAACGGGAGAGTCCTACAATGAGCAGTTCTTC; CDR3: CASKGTGESYNEQFF
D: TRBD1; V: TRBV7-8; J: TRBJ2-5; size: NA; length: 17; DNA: TGTGCCAGCAGCAACCGGACAGGGTTAAGGTCTTGGGAGACCCAGTACTTC; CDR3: CASSNRTGLRSWETQYF
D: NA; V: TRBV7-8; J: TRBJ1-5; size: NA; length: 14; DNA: TGTGCCAGCAGCTCTAGGACTGTCAATCAGCCCCAGCATTTT; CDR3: CASSSRTVNQPQHF
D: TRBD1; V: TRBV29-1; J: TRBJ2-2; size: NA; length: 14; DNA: TGCAGCGTTGAAGGACAGGGGGCGATCGGGGAGCTGTTTTTT; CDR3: CSVEGQGAIGELFF
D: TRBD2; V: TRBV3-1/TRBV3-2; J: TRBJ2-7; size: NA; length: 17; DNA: TGTGCCAGCAGCCATCTTGGGACTAGCGGGAGTCGTAGCGAGCAGTACTTC; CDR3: CASSHLGTSGSRSEQYF
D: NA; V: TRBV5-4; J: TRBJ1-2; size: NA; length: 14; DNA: TGTGCCAGCAGCTGGACAGACAGATCGGATGGCTACACCTTC; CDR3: CASSWTDRSDGYTF
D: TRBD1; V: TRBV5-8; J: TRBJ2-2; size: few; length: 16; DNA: TGTGCCAGCAGTCCAATCGTCAGGGGGAAGCCCGGGGAGCTGTTTTTT; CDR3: CASSPIVRGKPGELFF
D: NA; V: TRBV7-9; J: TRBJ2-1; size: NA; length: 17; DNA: TGTGCCAGCAGCCTCAGGGGATCGGGAGGTACCTACAATGAGCAGTTCTTC; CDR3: CASSLRGSGGTYNEQFF
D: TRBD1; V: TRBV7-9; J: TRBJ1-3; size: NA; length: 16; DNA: TGTGCCAGCAGTACCATTCACGGGACAGCTGGAAACACCATATATTTT; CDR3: CASSTIHGTAGNTIYF
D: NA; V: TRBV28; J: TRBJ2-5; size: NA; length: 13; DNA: TGTGCCAGCAGTTCGGGGAAGTGGGAGACCCAGTACTTC; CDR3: CASSSGKWETQYF
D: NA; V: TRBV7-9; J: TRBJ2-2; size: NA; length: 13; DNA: TGTGCCACCACTTGGGCAGTTACCGGGGAGCTGTTTTTT; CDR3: CATTWAVTGELFF